The rows below give T cell receptor beta chains drawn from one sample of a study of sequential checkpoint blockade in melanoma. Method: immunoSEQ multiplex PCR; TCRdb's copy keeps in-frame clones and lacks some. Of 15,000 to 20,000 clones listed, around 24% were seen once; the top ten hold about 7%. This specimen consisted of tumor tissue (inferred from file names), obtained from a patient given nivolumab and ipilimumab in sequence. These receptor sequences come from a human donor with melanoma. Each CDR3 is given with its conserved first and last residue. The order of the fields is V gene, D gene, clone size, J gene, CDR3 protein, CDR3 DNA. D genes are given only for firm matches. Not all rows give a size; the values are once, few, many and, for expanded clones, a class.

V: TRBV6-8
D: .
size: .
J: TRBJ2-1
CDR3: CASSSLLDTNEQFF
DNA: TGTGCCAGCAGTTCCCTCCTTGATACCAATGAGCAGTTCTTC

V: TRBV6-8
D: TRBD1
size: .
J: TRBJ1-4
CDR3: CASSYSTGATNEKLFF
DNA: TGTGCCAGCAGTTACTCCACAGGGGCAACTAATGAAAAACTGTTTTTT

V: TRBV19
D: .
size: .
J: TRBJ2-3
CDR3: CASSTPGQKFTDTQYF
DNA: TGTGCCAGTAGTACCCCGGGACAAAAATTCACAGATACGCAGTATTTT

V: TRBV6-7
D: .
size: .
J: TRBJ1-2
CDR3: CASSYSIDYTF
DNA: TGTGCCAGCAGTTACTCGATCGACTACACCTTC

V: TRBV6-8
D: .
size: .
J: TRBJ2-1
CDR3: CASRSLSSSRYNEQFF
DNA: TGTGCCAGCCGTTCTCTCTCGTCTAGCCGATACAATGAGCAGTTCTTC

V: TRBV6-8
D: .
size: .
J: TRBJ1-1
CDR3: CASTPPGMNRFAEAFF
DNA: TGTGCCAGCACCCCGCCCGGTATGAATAGGTTTGCTGAAGCTTTCTTT

V: TRBV30
D: TRBD2
size: .
J: TRBJ2-3
CDR3: CAWTSGGWRDTQYF
DNA: TGTGCCTGGACTAGCGGGGGCTGGAGGGATACGCAGTATTTT

V: TRBV11-3
D: .
size: many
J: TRBJ2-2
CDR3: CASSLGPGVSGGELFF
DNA: TGTGCCAGCAGCTTGGGCCCAGGGGTGTCTGGTGGGGAGCTGTTTTTT

V: TRBV11-3
D: .
size: many
J: TRBJ1-1
CDR3: CASSLEGFDTEAFF
DNA: TGTGCCAGCAGCTTAGAGGGGTTCGATACTGAAGCTTTCTTT

V: TRBV5-3
D: TRBD2
size: many
J: TRBJ2-5
CDR3: CARSLDSGLAEETQYF
DNA: TGTGCCAGAAGCTTGGATTCGGGACTAGCGGAAGAGACCCAGTACTTC

V: TRBV29-1
D: TRBD1
size: .
J: TRBJ2-7
CDR3: CSVPLTGTGNEQYF
DNA: TGCAGCGTCCCTCTAACCGGGACAGGGAACGAGCAGTACTTC

V: TRBV6-8
D: TRBD2
size: .
J: TRBJ2-1
CDR3: CASSAGTSGKNEQFF
DNA: TGTGCCAGCAGTGCTGGGACTAGCGGGAAGAATGAGCAGTTCTTC

V: TRBV6-8
D: .
size: .
J: TRBJ1-1
CDR3: CASRWTRDTEAFF
DNA: TGTGCCAGCAGGTGGACAAGGGACACTGAAGCTTTCTTT

V: TRBV6-8
D: .
size: few
J: TRBJ2-3
CDR3: CASNIEATTDTQYF
DNA: TGTGCCAGCAACATTGAAGCCACAACAGATACGCAGTATTTT

V: TRBV11-3
D: .
size: many
J: TRBJ2-4
CDR3: CASSSRTYGDIQYF
DNA: TGTGCCAGCAGCTCCCGGACTTATGGGGACATTCAGTACTTC

V: TRBV11-3
D: .
size: .
J: TRBJ2-5
CDR3: CASSLDRASETQYF
DNA: TGTGCCAGCAGCTTAGACAGGGCCTCGGAGACCCAGTACTTC

V: TRBV10-3
D: .
size: .
J: TRBJ2-1
CDR3: CAISEPGAQDRQFF
DNA: TGTGCCATCAGTGAGCCGGGAGCCCAGGATAGGCAGTTCTTC

V: TRBV6-8
D: TRBD1
size: few
J: TRBJ2-7
CDR3: CASSYGTGPYEQYF
DNA: TGTGCCAGCAGTTACGGGACAGGGCCCTACGAGCAGTACTTC

V: TRBV18
D: .
size: .
J: TRBJ1-1
CDR3: CASSLRSGGASEAFF
DNA: TGTGCCAGCTCACTCCGAAGTGGGGGCGCGTCTGAAGCTTTCTTT

V: TRBV16
D: TRBD1
size: few
J: TRBJ1-5
CDR3: CASSQFGQGNQPQHF
DNA: TGTGCCAGCAGCCAATTTGGACAGGGAAATCAGCCCCAGCATTTT

V: TRBV11-3
D: .
size: .
J: TRBJ2-3
CDR3: CASSLEENYGASTDTQYF
DNA: TGTGCCAGCAGCTTAGAGGAGAACTACGGAGCTAGCACAGATACGCAGTATTTT

V: TRBV5-1
D: TRBD2
size: .
J: TRBJ2-1
CDR3: CASSPGTSGGSYNEQFF
DNA: TGCGCCAGCAGCCCAGGGACTAGCGGGGGGTCATACAATGAGCAGTTCTTC

V: TRBV5-1
D: TRBD2
size: .
J: TRBJ2-7
CDR3: CASSLATTSGRDEQYF
DNA: TGCGCCAGCAGCTTGGCGACAACTAGCGGGAGGGACGAGCAGTACTTC

V: TRBV5-1
D: .
size: .
J: TRBJ2-3
CDR3: CASSLTGVPDTQYF
DNA: TGCGCCAGCAGCTTGACGGGGGTCCCAGATACGCAGTATTTT

V: TRBV6-8
D: .
size: few
J: TRBJ2-2
CDR3: CASRLDGGYSNTGELFF
DNA: TGTGCCAGCAGACTTGATGGCGGGTACTCGAACACCGGGGAGCTGTTTTTT

V: TRBV29-1
D: .
size: .
J: TRBJ2-7
CDR3: CSVEGGFGDEQYF
DNA: TGCAGCGTTGAGGGTGGTTTCGGCGACGAGCAGTACTTC

V: TRBV16
D: .
size: few
J: TRBJ1-3
CDR3: CASSQSQTGNTIYF
DNA: TGTGCCAGCAGCCAATCGCAAACTGGAAACACCATATATTTT

V: TRBV11-3
D: TRBD1
size: few
J: TRBJ1-5
CDR3: CASSLGDSLQPQHF
DNA: TGTGCCAGCAGCTTGGGGGACAGCCTTCAGCCCCAGCATTTT

V: TRBV14
D: .
size: once
J: TRBJ2-3
CDR3: CASSTALGGHSTQYF
DNA: TGTGCCAGCAGCACAGCTCTGGGGGGCCATAGTACGCAGTATTTT

V: TRBV6-8
D: .
size: .
J: TRBJ1-1
CDR3: CAEPSLGRTEAFF
DNA: TGTGCAGAGCCCAGTTTAGGGCGCACTGAAGCTTTCTTT

V: TRBV19
D: .
size: .
J: TRBJ2-7
CDR3: CASSNPGGSSYEQYF
DNA: TGTGCCAGTAGTAACCCTGGAGGGAGCTCCTACGAGCAGTACTTC

V: TRBV15
D: .
size: .
J: TRBJ2-3
CDR3: CATSRERVITDTQYF
DNA: TGTGCCACCAGCAGAGAGAGGGTGATCACAGATACGCAGTATTTT

V: TRBV11-3
D: .
size: many
J: TRBJ1-1
CDR3: CASSLEQTNTEAFF
DNA: TGTGCCAGCAGCTTGGAACAGACGAACACTGAAGCTTTCTTT

V: TRBV11-3
D: .
size: .
J: TRBJ1-1
CDR3: CASSSVIRILGTEAFF
DNA: TGTGCCAGCAGCTCGGTTATCAGGATTCTCGGGACTGAAGCTTTCTTT

V: TRBV2
D: TRBD2
size: .
J: TRBJ2-2
CDR3: CASPRSSSGRSTGELFF
DNA: TGTGCCAGCCCCCGCTCCTCAAGCGGGAGGAGCACCGGGGAGCTGTTTTTT

V: TRBV7-6
D: .
size: .
J: TRBJ2-3
CDR3: CASSLSSGETDTQYF
DNA: TGTGCCAGCAGCTTAAGTTCGGGGGAGACAGATACGCAGTATTTT

V: TRBV6-8
D: .
size: few
J: TRBJ1-1
CDR3: CASSYPVGRTEAFF
DNA: TGTGCCAGCAGTTACCCGGTCGGTCGGACTGAAGCTTTCTTT

V: TRBV11-1
D: TRBD2
size: few
J: TRBJ2-1
CDR3: CASSQGRMGLAGYNEQFF
DNA: TGTGCCAGCAGCCAAGGGAGAATGGGACTAGCGGGATACAATGAGCAGTTCTTC

V: TRBV5-1
D: TRBD2
size: .
J: TRBJ2-1
CDR3: CASSLTTSGRVQGGDEQFF
DNA: TGCGCCAGCAGCTTGACTACTAGCGGGAGAGTTCAGGGAGGTGATGAGCAGTTCTTC

V: TRBV7-7
D: TRBD2
size: many
J: TRBJ2-1
CDR3: CASNKREGVNEQFF
DNA: TGTGCCAGCAACAAGCGGGAGGGAGTCAATGAGCAGTTCTTC

V: TRBV10-2
D: .
size: few
J: TRBJ2-7
CDR3: CASRGRQPYEQYF
DNA: TGCGCCAGCAGGGGAAGACAGCCCTACGAGCAGTACTTC

V: TRBV6-8
D: TRBD1
size: few
J: TRBJ2-7
CDR3: CASSGVTGGVPTYEQYF
DNA: TGTGCCAGCAGTGGAGTGACAGGGGGTGTCCCTACGTACGAGCAGTACTTC

V: TRBV28
D: .
size: .
J: TRBJ2-7
CDR3: CASRSQGSYEQYF
DNA: TGTGCCAGCAGGTCACAGGGTTCCTACGAGCAGTACTTC

V: TRBV9
D: .
size: few
J: TRBJ2-1
CDR3: CASGWESSYNEQFF
DNA: TGTGCCAGCGGTTGGGAGAGCTCCTACAATGAGCAGTTCTTC

V: TRBV6-8
D: TRBD2
size: .
J: TRBJ2-3
CDR3: CASRTRTLAGVADTQYF
DNA: TGTGCCAGCAGAACCCGCACACTAGCGGGGGTAGCTGATACGCAGTATTTT

V: TRBV25-1
D: .
size: .
J: TRBJ1-1
CDR3: CASSESGRNTEAFF
DNA: TGTGCCAGCAGTGAATCGGGCAGAAACACTGAAGCTTTCTTT

V: TRBV29-1
D: .
size: .
J: TRBJ2-3
CDR3: CSVEKGGRWGTQYF
DNA: TGCAGCGTTGAAAAGGGGGGACGATGGGGTACGCAGTATTTT

V: TRBV30
D: TRBD2
size: few
J: TRBJ2-2
CDR3: CAWSLGRALTGELFF
DNA: TGTGCCTGGAGTCTCGGGAGGGCACTCACCGGGGAGCTGTTTTTT

V: TRBV11-3
D: .
size: many
J: TRBJ2-7
CDR3: CASSLYVGVSYEQYF
DNA: TGTGCCAGCAGCTTATACGTTGGGGTTTCCTACGAGCAGTACTTC

V: TRBV19
D: .
size: .
J: TRBJ2-3
CDR3: CASSIQGSSDTQYF
DNA: TGTGCCAGTAGTATACAGGGCAGCTCAGATACGCAGTATTTT

V: TRBV18
D: .
size: few
J: TRBJ2-7
CDR3: CASSPRTGSSYEQYF
DNA: TGTGCCAGCTCACCTCGAACAGGCAGCTCCTACGAGCAGTACTTC

V: TRBV6-7
D: .
size: .
J: TRBJ1-1
CDR3: CASWRDTEAFF
DNA: TGTGCCAGCTGGAGGGACACTGAAGCTTTCTTT

V: TRBV18
D: TRBD1
size: .
J: TRBJ1-3
CDR3: CASSQGADGNTIYF
DNA: TGTGCCAGCTCACAGGGGGCTGACGGAAACACCATATATTTT

V: TRBV14
D: .
size: .
J: TRBJ1-4
CDR3: CASSQEAGRLTNEKLFF
DNA: TGTGCCAGCAGCCAAGAGGCGGGGCGCTTAACTAATGAAAAACTGTTTTTT